This passage covers 27 T cell receptor beta chains from one sample sequenced in a study of chemoradiotherapy in HPV16-positive cancers. Data came from immunoSEQ multiplex PCR; TCRdb stores just in-frame clones and leaves some out. The table lists thousands of clones, 75% of them singletons, with around 15% in the top ten. Sample collection was performed from a patient who underwent chemoradiotherapy. These receptors all stem from a human donor with HPV-associated anogenital cancer.

This clone was picked up one time. The chain has TRBV11-2 and TRBJ2-5; D unresolved. The CDR3 totals 14 residues. V lost 5 bases, J lost 1 base, and 11 bases lay in between. Germline V gene sequence: CDR1 SGHAT, CDR2 FQNNGV. CDR3 amino acids: CASSPRPGQETQYF. The DNA of the CDR3 is TGTGCCAGCAGCCCCAGACCCGGCCAAGAGACCCAGTACTTC.

This rearrangement joins TRBV6-5 to TRBJ1-2; D may be TRBD1 (5 bases). There are 15 residues in the CDR3. Trimming cost V 1 base and J 2 bases, with 11 bases left between them. Germline CDR1 MNHEY, CDR2 SVGAGI. In nucleotides, the CDR3 is TGTGCCAGCAGTTACTTGACGGGACCAAACTATGGCTACACCTTC. Translating it yields CASSYLTGPNYGYTF.

This clone was counted a few times. V is TRBV7-2 and J is TRBJ1-5; TRBD1 agrees at 7 bases. The germline gives CDR1 SGHTA, CDR2 FQGNSA. The CDR3 is made up of 14 amino acids. J lost 7 bases, V lost 1 base, and 4 bases had no gene match. The CDR3 DNA follows: TGTGCCAGCAGCTTAGTTAGGGGGCTCCAGCCCCAGCATTTT. Translating gives CASSLVRGLQPQHF.

This chain uses TRBV4-3 with TRBJ2-1; D is tentatively TRBD1 or TRBD2 (5 bases each). V lost 4 bases and J 2 bases, leaving 12 bases between the germline ends. CDR1 is LGHNA and CDR2 is YSLEER in the germline V gene. This CDR3 contains 15 residues. The CDR3 DNA is TGCGCCAGCAGCCCTGGGACGGACCCCTACAATGAGCAGTTCTTC. Its protein is CASSPGTDPYNEQFF.

In nucleotides, the CDR3 is TGTGCCTGGAGTAGGGAGGGGCAAACCGGGGAGCTGTTTTTT. This codes for CAWSREGQTGELFF. The chain is built from TRBV30 and TRBJ2-2; 7 nucleotides line up with TRBD2. The CDR3 has 14 amino acids. From germline, CDR1 is GTSNPN and CDR2 SVGIG (reference sequence). J was trimmed by 5 bases and V by 2 bases; bases with no gene match: 5.

This chain joins TRBV30 and TRBJ2-2; TRBD2 is a possible D gene (5 bases). Trimming cost V 0 bases and J 5 bases, with 13 bases left between them. CDR1 GTSNPN and CDR2 SVGIG come from the germline V gene (reference sequence). This CDR3 spans 15 amino acids. The DNA of the CDR3 is TGTGCCTGGAGTGTAGGGCTTGGGGAGACCGGGGAGCTGTTTTTT. It encodes CAWSVGLGETGELFF.

This sequence joins TRBV1 and TRBJ2-7; the tabulated D call, TRBD2, remains unverified against the DNA. TRBV1 is labeled a pseudogene. The CDR3 is 15 residues long. DNA for the CDR3: TGCACCAGCAGCCAACTAGCGGGGGACCCCTACGAGCAGTACTTC. Protein product: CTSSQLAGDPYEQYF.

This rearrangement joins TRBV28 to TRBJ2-7, with D maybe TRBD2 (5 bases). Germline V CDR1 and CDR2: MDHEN, SYDVKM. Trimming stripped 7 bases from V and 3 bases from J, with 10 bases between. The CDR3 consists of 12 residues. The CDR3 spells CASTSFFYEQYF. CDR3 coding DNA: TGTGCCAGCACTAGCTTTTTCTACGAGCAGTACTTC.

V is TRBV19 and J is TRBJ1-5, with no clear D. This CDR3 contains 12 residues. Germline-derived CDR1 and CDR2 are LNHDA and SQIVND (reference sequence). V shed 3 bases and J shed 7 bases, with 7 bases lying between them. CDR3 nucleotide sequence: TGTGCCAGTAGTATTTCCTGGCAGCCCCAGCATTTT. This gives the protein CASSISWQPQHF.

V and J are TRBV14 and TRBJ2-1; unclear D gene. The CDR3 runs to 15 residues. With 0 bases removed from V and 0 bases from J, the gap between germline ends came to 6 bases. Germline CDR1 reads SGHDN; CDR2 reads FVKESK. In DNA form, the CDR3 reads TGTGCCAGCAGCCAAGATCCTCTCTCCTACAATGAGCAGTTCTTC. This translates into CASSQDPLSYNEQFF.

The V and J genes are TRBV19 and TRBJ1-2; D call uncertain. In germline, CDR1 is LNHDA, CDR2 SQIVND (reference sequence). The CDR3 is 13 amino acids. The germline V and J ends were trimmed by 5 bases and 5 bases, with 12 bases remaining between them. CDR3 nucleotide sequence: TGTGCCAGTAGTGCCGGACTGGGGTATGGCTACACCTTC. It yields the protein CASSAGLGYGYTF.

CDR3 amino acids: CASSRGHLNTEAFF. CDR3 coding DNA: TGTGCCAGTAGCAGGGGGCATCTGAACACTGAAGCTTTCTTT. This rearrangement joins TRBV19 to TRBJ1-1; 8 bases map to TRBD1. CDR1 is LNHDA and CDR2 is SQIVND in the germline V gene (reference sequence). V trimming: 6 bases; J trimming: 0 bases; junction bases outside the gene matches: 3. CDR3 length: 14 residues.

V and J are TRBV5-6 and TRBJ2-3; D might be TRBD2 (5 bases). The CDR3 spans 14 residues. Germline CDR1 and CDR2: SGHDT and YYEEEE. V was shortened by 5 bases and J by 3 bases, with 13 bases between the two germline ends. CDR3 coding DNA: TGTGCCAGCAGAGAGGACCCGGGAACAGATACGCAGTATTTT. It translates to CASREDPGTDTQYF.

The rearrangement joins TRBV7-6 to TRBJ2-3; D may be TRBD2 (5 bases). In germline, CDR1 is SGHVS, CDR2 FNYEAQ. With 6 bases removed from V and 3 bases from J, the gap between germline ends came to 16 bases. The length of the CDR3 is 15 residues. CDR3 bases: TGTGCCAGCAGTCCGAGCGGCAAAGATACAGATACGCAGTATTTT. Protein sequence: CASSPSGKDTDTQYF. Using reference TRBV7-6 and TRBJ2-3 for the parts outside the CDR3, the full variable domain is GAGVSQSPRYKVTKRGQDVALRCDPISGHVSLYWYRQALGQGPEFLTYFNYEAQQDKSGLPNDRFSAERPEGSISTLTIQRTEQRDSAMYRCASSPSGKDTDTQYFGPGTRLTVL.

A few counts support this clone. The chain joins TRBV5-1 to TRBJ1-1; D possibly corresponds to TRBD1 (5 bases). With 4 bases removed from V and 4 bases from J, the gap between germline ends came to 14 bases. The CDR3 extends over 14 amino acids. Germline CDR1 is SGHRS and CDR2 is YFSETQ. In DNA, the CDR3 is TGCGCCAGCAGCCCCGGACATCCAGGCACTGAAGCTTTCTTT. This encodes CASSPGHPGTEAFF.

The J gene is TRBJ1-4, the V gene TRBV11-2; 8 bases line up with TRBD1. V lost 5 bases, J lost 6 bases, and 8 bases stayed unmatched. The germline gives CDR1 SGHAT, CDR2 FQNNGV. The CDR3 runs 15 residues. As DNA, the CDR3 is TGTGCCAGCAGCGGGCGCCGGACAGGGTATGAAAAACTGTTTTTT. Translation gives CASSGRRTGYEKLFF.

The V gene is TRBV7-2, the J gene TRBJ1-2; TRBD1 aligns across 7 bases. Germline V CDR1 and CDR2: SGHTA, FQGNSA. V shed 4 bases and J 1 base; nucleotides not matched to a gene: 9. There are 16 residues in the CDR3. CDR3 region: CASSSTWDSFNYGYTF. CDR3 in DNA: TGTGCCAGCAGCTCTACCTGGGACAGCTTTAACTATGGCTACACCTTC. Together with reference TRBV7-2 and TRBJ1-2, the CDR3 gives the full variable domain: GAGVSQSPSNKVTEKGKDVELRCDPISGHTALYWYRQSLGQGLEFLIYFQGNSAPDKSGLPSDRFSAERTGGSVSTLTIQRTQQEDSAVYLCASSSTWDSFNYGYTFGSGTRLTVV.

A single count supports this clone. The V gene is TRBV6-5, the J gene TRBJ1-6; no reliable D call. Trimming removed 5 bases at V and 1 base at J, with 9 bases between. Per the germline V gene, CDR1 is MNHEY and CDR2 is SVGAGI. The CDR3 is 15 residues long. CDR3 bases: TGTGCCAGCAGTCTGAAGGGATCCTATAATTCACCCCTCCACTTT. Translating gives CASSLKGSYNSPLHF.

V usage is TRBV10-3 and J usage is TRBJ1-2; D perhaps matches TRBD1 (6 bases). The CDR3 is made up of 13 amino acids. Between the trimmed V and J ends, which lost 2 bases and 6 bases, there was a span of 10 bases. Germline values: CDR1 ENHRY, CDR2 SYGVKD. The CDR3 coding sequence is TGTGCCATCAGTGAGACAGGGCGGAATGGCTACACCTTC. It specifies CAISETGRNGYTF.

The chain is built from TRBV30 and TRBJ2-7; D may be TRBD2 (6 bases). The CDR3 has 12 amino acids. Trimming took off 5 bases at V and 3 bases at J, with 11 bases between the two ends. Germline CDR1 reads GTSNPN; CDR2 reads SVGIG (reference sequence). The CDR3 coding sequence is TGTGCCTGGGAGGGACTTAGCTACGAGCAGTACTTC. Its translation is CAWEGLSYEQYF.

This rearrangement joins TRBV18 to TRBJ2-3; D unclear. CDR1 is KGHSH, CDR2 LQKENI, per germline. The CDR3 consists of 14 residues. The V end lost 2 bases, the J end lost 5 bases, and 11 bases lay between the germline ends. In DNA form, the CDR3 reads TGTGCCAGCTCACCATACCAAGGAGAAGATACGCAGTATTTT. Translation: CASSPYQGEDTQYF.

J is TRBJ2-1 and V is TRBV7-8; 8 bases match TRBD2. CDR1 is SGHVS, CDR2 FQNEAQ, per germline. The CDR3 is made up of 17 amino acids. The junction had 15 bases not matched to a gene; V was cut back by 4 bases and J by 7 bases. CDR3 coding DNA: TGTGCCAGCAGCTCCTCCCCCGGGACTAGGGCTAAAAATGAGCAGTTCTTC. Its protein product is CASSSSPGTRAKNEQFF. Variable domain in full (rest from reference TRBV7-8 and TRBJ2-1): GAGVSQSPRYKVAKRGQDVALRCDPISGHVSLFWYQQALGQGPEFLTYFQNEAQLDKSGLPSDRFFAERPEGSVSTLKIQRTQQEDSAVYLCASSSSPGTRAKNEQFFGPGTRLTVL.

The rearrangement joins TRBV4-3 to TRBJ1-2; the D gene is possibly TRBD1 (5 bases). The CDR3 covers 13 residues. Trimming shortened V by 3 bases and J by 4 bases, and 9 bases separated the two germline ends. The germline V gene has CDR1 LGHNA and CDR2 YSLEER. The CDR3 DNA is TGCGCCAGCAGCCAGGGACCTGGCTATGGCTACACCTTC. This gives the protein CASSQGPGYGYTF.

The V and J genes are TRBV20-1 and TRBJ1-1; TRBD1 might be the D (6 bases). The germline V gene encodes CDR1 DFQATT and CDR2 SNEGSKA (reference sequence). The CDR3 spans 11 residues. CDR3 loop: CRQGYNTEAFF. CDR3 in DNA: TGCAGACAGGGCTATAACACTGAAGCTTTCTTT.

The gene calls are TRBV5-5 and TRBJ1-2; D unclear. The CDR3 is made up of 13 amino acids. The germline gives CDR1 SGHKS, CDR2 YYEKEE (reference sequence). V lost 0 bases and J lost 5, with 8 bases in between. The CDR3 sequence is CASSLEAAYGYTF. The CDR3, as DNA: TGTGCCAGCAGCTTGGAAGCAGCTTATGGCTACACCTTC.

The CDR3 region is CASSLGQNAQNIQYF. The DNA of the CDR3 is TGTGCCAGCAGTTTGGGTCAGAATGCCCAAAACATTCAGTACTTC. This rearrangement joins TRBV27 to TRBJ2-4, with D unclear. The germline V and J ends were trimmed by 3 bases and 5 bases, with 14 bases remaining between them. Germline loops: CDR1 MNHEY, CDR2 SMNVEV (reference sequence). The CDR3 covers 15 residues.

This chain joins TRBV10-1 and TRBJ2-2; no firm D call. The CDR3 consists of 14 residues. The germline V gene has CDR1 WNHNN and CDR2 SYGVQD (reference sequence). V shed 4 bases and J shed 3 bases, with 9 bases lying between them. CDR3 nucleotides: TGCGCCAGCAGTGCGGAAGCAGACACCGGGGAGCTGTTTTTT. Amino acid sequence: CASSAEADTGELFF.